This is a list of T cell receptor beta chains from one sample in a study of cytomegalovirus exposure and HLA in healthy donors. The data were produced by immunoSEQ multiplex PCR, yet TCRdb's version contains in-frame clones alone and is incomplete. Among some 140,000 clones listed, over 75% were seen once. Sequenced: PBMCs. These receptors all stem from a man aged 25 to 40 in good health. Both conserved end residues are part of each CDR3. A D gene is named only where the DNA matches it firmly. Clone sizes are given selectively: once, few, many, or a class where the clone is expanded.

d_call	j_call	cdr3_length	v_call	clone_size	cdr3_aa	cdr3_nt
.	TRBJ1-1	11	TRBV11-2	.	CASGGDTEAFF	TGTGCCAGCGGGGGGGACACTGAAGCTTTCTTT
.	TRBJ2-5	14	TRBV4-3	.	CASSRALIGETQYF	TGCGCCAGCAGCCGGGCCTTGATTGGGGAGACCCAGTACTTC
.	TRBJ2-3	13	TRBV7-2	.	CASSSGQTDTQYF	TGTGCCAGCAGCTCCGGACAGACAGATACGCAGTATTTT
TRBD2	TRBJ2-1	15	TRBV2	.	CASRMTSGIAAEQFF	TGTGCCAGCAGGATGACTAGCGGGATTGCGGCTGAGCAGTTCTTC
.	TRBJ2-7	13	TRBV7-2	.	CASSPMVLDEQYF	TGTGCCAGCAGCCCCATGGTCCTAGACGAGCAGTACTTC
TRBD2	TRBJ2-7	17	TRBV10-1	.	CASSEGASGRSAYEQYF	TGCGCCAGCAGTGAGGGGGCTAGCGGGAGGTCGGCCTACGAGCAGTACTTC
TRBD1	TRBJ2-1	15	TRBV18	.	CASSPLGTGRNEQFF	TGTGCCAGCTCACCCTTAGGGACAGGTAGGAATGAGCAGTTCTTC
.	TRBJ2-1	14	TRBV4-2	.	CASSQAGSNNEQFF	TGTGCCAGCAGCCAAGCGGGTTCGAACAATGAGCAGTTCTTC
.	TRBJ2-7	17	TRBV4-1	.	CASSQEGPPRHSYEQYF	TGCGCCAGCAGCCAAGAGGGGCCACCACGGCACTCCTACGAGCAGTACTTC
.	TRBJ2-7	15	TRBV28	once	CASTRGGTSSYEKYF	TGTGCCAGCACTAGAGGGGGTACCAGCTCCTACGAGAAGTACTTC
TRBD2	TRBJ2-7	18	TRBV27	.	CASRSGTSGMRGPYEQYF	TGTGCCAGCAGATCCGGGACTAGCGGGATGCGCGGTCCCTACGAGCAGTACTTC
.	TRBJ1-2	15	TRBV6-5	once	CASSSPLEDNYGYTF	TGTGCCAGCAGTTCTCCCTTGGAGGACAACTATGGCTACACCTTC
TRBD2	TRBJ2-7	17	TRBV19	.	CASSMFSRGLAGHEQYF	TGTGCCAGTAGTATGTTCTCGAGGGGACTAGCAGGGCACGAGCAGTACTTC
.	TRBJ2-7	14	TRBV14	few	CASSPQQGMGEQYF	TGTGCCAGCAGCCCCCAACAGGGAATGGGCGAGCAGTACTTC
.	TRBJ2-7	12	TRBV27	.	CASSANSYEQYF	TGTGCCAGCAGTGCGAACTCCTACGAGCAGTACTTC
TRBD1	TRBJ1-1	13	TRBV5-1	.	CASKTGANTEAFF	TGCGCCAGCAAGACAGGGGCGAACACTGAAGCTTTCTTT
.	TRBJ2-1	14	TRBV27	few	CASSPRNGGNEQFF	TGTGCCAGCAGTCCCCGGAACGGGGGAAATGAGCAGTTCTTC
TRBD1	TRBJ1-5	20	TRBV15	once	CATSFLGQGQEVGGNQPQHF	TGTGCCACCAGCTTCCTCGGACAGGGGCAGGAGGTGGGGGGCAATCAGCCCCAGCATTTT
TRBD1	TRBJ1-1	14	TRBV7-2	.	CASSERQGAAEAFF	TGTGCCAGCAGCGAAAGACAGGGGGCAGCGGAGGCTTTCTTT
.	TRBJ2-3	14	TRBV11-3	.	CASPSRGSTDTQYF	TGTGCCAGCCCCTCGAGGGGGAGCACAGATACGCAGTATTTT
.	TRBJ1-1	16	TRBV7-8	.	CASSKKGGRVNTEAFF	TGTGCCAGCAGCAAAAAGGGAGGCAGGGTGAACACTGAAGCTTTCTTT
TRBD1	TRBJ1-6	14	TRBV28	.	CASSSGQNDSPLHF	TGTGCCAGCAGTTCGGGACAGAACGATTCACCCCTCCACTTT
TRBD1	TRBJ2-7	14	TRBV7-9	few	CSSSPGTARYEQYF	TGTTCCAGCAGCCCGGGGACAGCGCGCTACGAGCAGTACTTC
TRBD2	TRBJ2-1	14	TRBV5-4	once	CASHLAGGCNEQFF	TGTGCCAGCCACCTAGCGGGAGGGTGCAATGAGCAGTTCTTC
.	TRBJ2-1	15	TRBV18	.	CASHPPGLIYNEQFF	TGTGCCAGCCACCCCCCGGGACTGATCTACAATGAGCAGTTCTTC
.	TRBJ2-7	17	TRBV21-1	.	CASSWERGDRSSYEQYF	TGTGCCAGCAGCTGGGAGCGGGGTGACCGAAGCTCCTACGAGCAGTACTTC
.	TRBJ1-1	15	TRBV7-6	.	CASSLILGANTEAFF	TGTGCCAGCAGCTTAATTCTAGGGGCGAACACTGAAGCTTTCTTT
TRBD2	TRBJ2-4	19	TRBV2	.	CASRSTSGRAPVAKNIQYF	TGTGCCAGCAGATCCACTAGCGGGAGGGCCCCCGTAGCCAAAAACATTCAGTACTTC
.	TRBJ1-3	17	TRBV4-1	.	CASSQGRAYSSGNTIYF	TGCGCCAGCAGCCAAGGCCGCGCCTACAGCTCTGGAAACACCATATATTTT
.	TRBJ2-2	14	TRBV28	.	CASSSDSWTGELFF	TGTGCCAGCAGTTCGGACAGTTGGACCGGGGAGCTGTTTTTT
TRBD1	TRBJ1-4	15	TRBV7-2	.	CASSLQGQPNEKLFF	TGTGCCAGCAGCCTCCAGGGACAGCCTAATGAAAAACTGTTTTTT
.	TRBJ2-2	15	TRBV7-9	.	CSSSPGQGKAGELFF	TGTTCCAGCAGCCCCGGGCAGGGGAAGGCCGGGGAGCTGTTTTTT
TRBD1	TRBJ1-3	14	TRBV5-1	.	CASSSGTGLNTIYF	TGCGCCAGCAGCTCCGGGACAGGGCTAAACACCATATATTTT
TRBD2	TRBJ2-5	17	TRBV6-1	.	CASSEGGLVGTQETQYF	TGTGCCAGCAGTGAAGGCGGACTAGTGGGAACGCAAGAGACCCAGTACTTC
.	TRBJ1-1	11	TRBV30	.	CAWSVQGRAFF	TGTGCCTGGAGTGTGCAGGGAAGAGCTTTCTTT
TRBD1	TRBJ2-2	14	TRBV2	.	CASRGQTYTGELFF	TGTGCCAGCAGGGGACAGACTTACACCGGGGAGCTGTTTTTT
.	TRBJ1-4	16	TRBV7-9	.	CASSPETPATNEKLFF	TGTGCCAGCAGCCCTGAGACACCTGCAACTAATGAAAAACTGTTTTTT
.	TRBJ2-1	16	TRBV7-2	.	CASSLGEVIRDNEQFF	TGTGCCAGCAGCCTCGGGGAGGTCATAAGGGACAATGAGCAGTTCTTC
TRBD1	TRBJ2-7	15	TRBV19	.	CASSHGRDSSYEQYF	TGTGCCAGTAGCCATGGACGGGACAGTTCCTACGAGCAGTACTTC
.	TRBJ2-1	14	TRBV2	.	CASSAVVPLDEQFF	TGTGCCAGCAGTGCGGTAGTCCCCCTCGATGAGCAGTTCTTC
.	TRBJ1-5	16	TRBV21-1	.	CASRTRRQGLNQPQHF	TGTGCCAGCAGAACGCGGCGACAGGGTCTGAATCAGCCCCAGCATTTT
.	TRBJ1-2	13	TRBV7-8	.	CASSPPGTWGYTF	TGTGCCAGCAGCCCCCCTGGCACATGGGGCTACACCTTC
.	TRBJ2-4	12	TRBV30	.	CAWNVGGAIQYF	TGTGCCTGGAATGTAGGGGGGGCCATTCAGTACTTC
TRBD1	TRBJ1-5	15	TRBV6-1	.	CASSVERGHNQPQHF	TGTGCCAGCAGCGTCGAGAGGGGGCATAATCAGCCCCAGCATTTT
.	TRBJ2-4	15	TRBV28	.	CASSSRVLAKNIQYF	TGTGCCAGCAGTTCTCGCGTTCTAGCCAAAAACATTCAGTACTTC
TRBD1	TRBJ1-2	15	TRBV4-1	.	CASSQADRGRGGYTF	TGCGCCAGCAGCCAAGCGGACAGGGGGCGGGGTGGCTACACCTTC
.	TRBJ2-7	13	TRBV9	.	CASSVGHSYEQYF	TGTGCCAGCAGCGTAGGCCACTCCTACGAGCAGTACTTC
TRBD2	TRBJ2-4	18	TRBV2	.	CASSATGLADLGKNIQYF	TGTGCCAGCAGTGCCACCGGACTAGCGGATTTAGGCAAAAACATTCAGTACTTC
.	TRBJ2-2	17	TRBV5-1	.	CASSFSLDRANTGELFF	TGCGCCAGCAGCTTCTCACTGGACAGAGCGAACACCGGGGAGCTGTTTTTT